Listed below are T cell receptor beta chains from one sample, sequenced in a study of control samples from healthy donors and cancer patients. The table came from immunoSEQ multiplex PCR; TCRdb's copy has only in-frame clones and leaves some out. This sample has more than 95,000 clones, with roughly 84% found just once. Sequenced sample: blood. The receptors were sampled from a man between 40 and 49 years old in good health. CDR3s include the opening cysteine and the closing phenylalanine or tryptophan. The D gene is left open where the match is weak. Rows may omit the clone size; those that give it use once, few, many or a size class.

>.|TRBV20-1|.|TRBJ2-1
TGCAGTGCTAGAGATAGGGGTCAGCAGTTCTTC
CSARDRGQQFF
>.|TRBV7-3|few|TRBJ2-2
TGTGCCAGCAGCTCTATTGGGGGCTCGAACACCGGGGAGCTGTTTTTT
CASSSIGGSNTGELFF
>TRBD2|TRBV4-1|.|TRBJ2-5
TGCGCCAGCAGCCAAGAACTGACTAGCGGGGGAAAGACCCAGTACTTC
CASSQELTSGGKTQYF
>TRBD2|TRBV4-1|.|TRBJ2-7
TGCGCCAGCAGCCAAGGTCTGCTAGCGGGCGTCTACGAGCAGTACTTC
CASSQGLLAGVYEQYF
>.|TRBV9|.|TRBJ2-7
TGTGCCAGCAGCGTTCGACAGGTGCCCGAGCAGTGCTTC
CASSVRQVPEQCF
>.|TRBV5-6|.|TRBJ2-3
TGTGCCAGCAGCTTGGTGGTGGCGCGGCCGCTCACAGATACGCAGTATTTT
CASSLVVARPLTDTQYF
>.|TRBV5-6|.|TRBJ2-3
TGTGCCAGCAGCCCAGGACAGAGGGCAGATACGCAGTATTTT
CASSPGQRADTQYF
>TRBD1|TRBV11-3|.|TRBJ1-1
TGTGCCAGCAGGCCCGGAGGGACAGGGAGTCGAGGAGCTTTCTTT
CASRPGGTGSRGAFF
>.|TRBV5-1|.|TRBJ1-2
TGCGCCAGCAGCTCGGGGGACCCCACTTCCTATGGCTACACCTTC
CASSSGDPTSYGYTF
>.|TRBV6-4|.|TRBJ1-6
TGTGCCAGCAGTCTCTCCGTGGGTTCACCCCTCCACTTT
CASSLSVGSPLHF
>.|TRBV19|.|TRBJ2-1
TGTGCCAGTAGTATAGACGGGTTCTACAATGAGCAGTTCTTC
CASSIDGFYNEQFF
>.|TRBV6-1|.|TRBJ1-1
TGTGCCAGCAGTGATAGGAGGGAGGGGGACACTGAAGCTTTCTTT
CASSDRREGDTEAFF
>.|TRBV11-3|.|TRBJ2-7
TGTGCCAGCAGCCTCATAGGGACCGAACCAATCTACGAGCAGTACTTC
CASSLIGTEPIYEQYF
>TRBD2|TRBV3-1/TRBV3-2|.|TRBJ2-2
TGTGCAACCCGGGCGGGGGGCAACACCGGGGAGCTGTTTTTT
CATRAGGNTGELFF
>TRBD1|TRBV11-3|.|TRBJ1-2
TGTGCCAGCAGCTGGACAGGGGTCGGAATCTATGGCTACACCTTC
CASSWTGVGIYGYTF
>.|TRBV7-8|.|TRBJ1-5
TGTGCCAGCAGCTTTGATTCAACGAGCAATCAGCCCCAGCATTTT
CASSFDSTSNQPQHF
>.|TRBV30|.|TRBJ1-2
TGTGCCTGGAGGAGCGGACAGCGGATAAGGGGCTACACCTTC
CAWRSGQRIRGYTF
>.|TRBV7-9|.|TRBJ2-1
TGTGCCAGCAGCCGGGGACAAAACAATGAGCAGTTCTTC
CASSRGQNNEQFF
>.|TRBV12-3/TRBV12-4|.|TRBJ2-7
TGTGCCAGCGGGGTCGGAGCCTACGAGCAGTACTTC
CASGVGAYEQYF
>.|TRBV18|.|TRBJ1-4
TGTGCCAGCCGTCGGCCGGGGAGGAATGAAAAACTGTTTTTT
CASRRPGRNEKLFF
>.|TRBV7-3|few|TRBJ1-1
TGTGCCAGCAGCTTAATTGGGACGGAAGAAGCTTTCTTT
CASSLIGTEEAFF
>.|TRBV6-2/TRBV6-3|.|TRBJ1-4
TGTGCCAGCAGCAAGATTACCGGGACATTGAAGGAAAAACTGTTTTTT
CASSKITGTLKEKLFF
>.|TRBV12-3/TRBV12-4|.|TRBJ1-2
TGTGCCAGCAGTTACAGGTCGGATGGCTACACCTTC
CASSYRSDGYTF
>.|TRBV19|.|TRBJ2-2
TGTGCCAGTAGTATACAACAGGGACACGGGGAGCTGTTTTTT
CASSIQQGHGELFF
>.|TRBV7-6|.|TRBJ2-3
TGTGCCAGCAGCTTATCGGGGGGCCTTGGCACAGATACGCAGTATTTT
CASSLSGGLGTDTQYF
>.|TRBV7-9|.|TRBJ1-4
TGTGCCAGCAGCTCCTCTGGGTCTAATGAAAAACTGTTTTTT
CASSSSGSNEKLFF
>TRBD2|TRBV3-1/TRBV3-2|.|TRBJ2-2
TGTGCCAGCAGCCCCCCGAGGACTAGCGGAACGAACACCGGGGAGCTGTTTTTT
CASSPPRTSGTNTGELFF
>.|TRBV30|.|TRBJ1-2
TGTGCCTGGAGTGATTCCCAAATTTGGATTAACTATGGCTACACCTTC
CAWSDSQIWINYGYTF
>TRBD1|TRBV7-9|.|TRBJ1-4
TGTGCCAGCAGCCCCAGGGACAGGGGGAACGAAAAACTGTTTTTT
CASSPRDRGNEKLFF
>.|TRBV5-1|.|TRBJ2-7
TGCGCCAGCAGGCCGGGGTGGGACGAGCAGTACTTC
CASRPGWDEQYF
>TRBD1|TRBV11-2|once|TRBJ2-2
TGTGCCAGCAGCTTAGAACTGGGACAGTTAAATTCGAACACCGGGGAGCTGTTTTTT
CASSLELGQLNSNTGELFF
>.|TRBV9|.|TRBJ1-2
TGTGCCAGCAGCGTAGTAGGACAGTCGTCCGGCTACACCTTC
CASSVVGQSSGYTF
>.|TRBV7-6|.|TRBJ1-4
TGTGCCAGCAGCTTAGGGGGGCCGGATGAAAAACTGTTTTTT
CASSLGGPDEKLFF
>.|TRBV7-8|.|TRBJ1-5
TGTGCCAGCAGCTTAGGTCAGTGGCAGCCCCAGCATTTT
CASSLGQWQPQHF
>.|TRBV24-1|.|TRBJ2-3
TGTGCCACCAGTGATTTGCGGGCGGGGTACCCAGATACGCAGTATTTT
CATSDLRAGYPDTQYF
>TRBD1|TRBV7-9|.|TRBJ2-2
TGTGCCAGCAGGGGACAGACTAACACCGGGGAGCTGTTTTTT
CASRGQTNTGELFF
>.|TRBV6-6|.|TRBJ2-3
TGTGCCAGCAGTCCCACCGCAGGGGGGTTGGGCACAGATACGCAGTATTTT
CASSPTAGGLGTDTQYF
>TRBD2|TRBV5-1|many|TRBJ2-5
TGCGCCAGCAGCTTGCAGAGCGGGGGGGCCGGGGAGACCCAGTACTTC
CASSLQSGGAGETQYF
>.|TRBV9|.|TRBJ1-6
TGTGCCAGCAGCGTAAATTCAGGGCCTAATTCACCCCTCCACTTT
CASSVNSGPNSPLHF
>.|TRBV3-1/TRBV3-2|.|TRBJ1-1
TGTGCCAGCAGCCCAATGACTGGGACTGAAGCTTTCTTT
CASSPMTGTEAFF